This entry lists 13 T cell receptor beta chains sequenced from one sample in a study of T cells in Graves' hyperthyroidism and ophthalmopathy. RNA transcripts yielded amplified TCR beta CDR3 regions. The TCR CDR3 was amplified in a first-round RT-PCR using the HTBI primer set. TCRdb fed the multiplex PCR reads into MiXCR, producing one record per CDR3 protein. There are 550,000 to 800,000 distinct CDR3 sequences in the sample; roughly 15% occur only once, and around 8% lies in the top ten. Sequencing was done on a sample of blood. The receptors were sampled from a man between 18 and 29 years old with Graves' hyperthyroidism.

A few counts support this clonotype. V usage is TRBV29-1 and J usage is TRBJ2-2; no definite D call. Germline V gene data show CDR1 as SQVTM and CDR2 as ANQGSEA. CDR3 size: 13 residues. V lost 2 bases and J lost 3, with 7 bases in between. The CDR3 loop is CSVERPDTGELFF. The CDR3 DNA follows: TGCAGCGTTGAAAGGCCCGACACCGGGGAGCTGTTTTTT.

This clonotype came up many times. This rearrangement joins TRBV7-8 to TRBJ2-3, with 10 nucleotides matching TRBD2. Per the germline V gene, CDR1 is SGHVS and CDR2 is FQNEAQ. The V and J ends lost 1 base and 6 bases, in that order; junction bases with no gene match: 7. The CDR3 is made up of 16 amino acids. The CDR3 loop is CASSLVLAGEPDTQYF. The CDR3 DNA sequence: TGTGCCAGCAGCTTAGTGCTAGCGGGAGAACCTGATACGCAGTATTTT.

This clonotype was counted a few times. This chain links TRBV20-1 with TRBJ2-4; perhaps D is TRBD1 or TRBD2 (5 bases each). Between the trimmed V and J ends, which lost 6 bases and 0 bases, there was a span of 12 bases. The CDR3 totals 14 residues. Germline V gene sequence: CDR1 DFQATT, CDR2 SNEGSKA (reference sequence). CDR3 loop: CSAPGGGAKNIQYF. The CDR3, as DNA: TGCAGTGCCCCGGGTGGGGGAGCCAAAAACATTCAGTACTTC.

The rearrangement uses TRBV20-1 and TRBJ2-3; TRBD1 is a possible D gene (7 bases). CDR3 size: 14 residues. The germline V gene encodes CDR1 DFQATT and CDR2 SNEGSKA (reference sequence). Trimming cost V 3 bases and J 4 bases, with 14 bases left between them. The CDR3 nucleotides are TGCAGTGCTAGGGGGGGACAGAGGGCAGATACGCAGTATTTT. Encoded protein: CSARGGQRADTQYF.

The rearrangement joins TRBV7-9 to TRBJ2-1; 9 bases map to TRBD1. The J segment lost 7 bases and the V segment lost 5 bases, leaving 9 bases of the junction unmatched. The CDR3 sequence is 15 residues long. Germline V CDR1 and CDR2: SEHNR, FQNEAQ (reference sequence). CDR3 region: CASSLGTGRVNEQFF. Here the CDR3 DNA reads TGTGCCAGCAGCCTAGGGACAGGGAGGGTGAATGAGCAGTTCTTC.

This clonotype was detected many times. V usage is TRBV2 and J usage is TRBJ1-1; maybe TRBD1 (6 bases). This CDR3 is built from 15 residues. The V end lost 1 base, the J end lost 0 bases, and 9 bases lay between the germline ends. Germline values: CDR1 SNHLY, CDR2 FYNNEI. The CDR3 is CASSEGWGLNTEAFF. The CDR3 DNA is TGTGCCAGCAGTGAAGGTTGGGGGCTGAACACTGAAGCTTTCTTT.

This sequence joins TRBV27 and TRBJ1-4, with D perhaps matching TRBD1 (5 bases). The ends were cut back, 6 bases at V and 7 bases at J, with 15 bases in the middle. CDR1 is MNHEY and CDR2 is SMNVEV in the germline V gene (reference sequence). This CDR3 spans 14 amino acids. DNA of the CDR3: TGTGCCAGCAGCAAAGGGGTTTTCGGTGAAAAACTGTTTTTT. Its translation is CASSKGVFGEKLFF.

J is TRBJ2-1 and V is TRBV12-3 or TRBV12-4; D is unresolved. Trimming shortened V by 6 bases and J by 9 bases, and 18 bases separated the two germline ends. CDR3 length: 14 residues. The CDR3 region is CASRGIGFIGEQFF. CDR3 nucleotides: TGTGCCAGCAGGGGGATTGGATTTATCGGTGAGCAGTTCTTC.

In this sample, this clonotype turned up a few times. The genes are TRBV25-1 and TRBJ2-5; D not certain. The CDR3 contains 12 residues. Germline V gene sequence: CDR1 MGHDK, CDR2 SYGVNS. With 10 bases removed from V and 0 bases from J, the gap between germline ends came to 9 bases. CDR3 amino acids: CAIPLHQETQYF. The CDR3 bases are TGTGCCATCCCACTTCACCAAGAGACCCAGTACTTC.

CDR3 bases: TGTGCCAGCAGTTTACAAACTAGCGGGAGGGGGGACTCCTACGAGCAGTACTTC. It yields the protein CASSLQTSGRGDSYEQYF. This rearrangement joins TRBV28 to TRBJ2-7; 13 nucleotides align to TRBD2. The germline V gene encodes CDR1 MDHEN and CDR2 SYDVKM. The CDR3 is 18 residues long. V shed 2 bases, J shed 0 bases, and the junction held 7 bases outside the gene matches.

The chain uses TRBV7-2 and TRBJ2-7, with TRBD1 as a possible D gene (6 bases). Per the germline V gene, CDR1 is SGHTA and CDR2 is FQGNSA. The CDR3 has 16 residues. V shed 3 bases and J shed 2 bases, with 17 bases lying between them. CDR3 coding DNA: TGTGCCAGCAGCTTTACGTACAGGGTCGTCGCCTACGAGCAGTACTTC. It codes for CASSFTYRVVAYEQYF. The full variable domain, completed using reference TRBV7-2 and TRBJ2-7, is GAGVSQSPSNKVTEKGKDVELRCDPISGHTALYWYRQSLGQGLEFLIYFQGNSAPDKSGLPSDRFSAERTGGSVSTLTIQRTQQEDSAVYLCASSFTYRVVAYEQYFGPGTRLTVT.

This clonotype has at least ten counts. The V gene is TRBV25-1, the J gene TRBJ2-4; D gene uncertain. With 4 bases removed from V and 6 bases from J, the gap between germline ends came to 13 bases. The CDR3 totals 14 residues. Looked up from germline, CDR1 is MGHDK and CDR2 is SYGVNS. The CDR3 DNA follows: TGTGCCAGCAGTGCCGGTGGGCGCGGAAACATTCAGTACTTC. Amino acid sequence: CASSAGGRGNIQYF. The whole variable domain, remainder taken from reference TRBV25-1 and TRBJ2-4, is EADIYQTPRYLVIGTGKKITLECSQTMGHDKMYWYQQDPGMELHLIHYSYGVNSTEKGDLSSESTVSRIRTEHFPLTLESARPSHTSQYLCASSAGGRGNIQYFGAGTRLSVL.

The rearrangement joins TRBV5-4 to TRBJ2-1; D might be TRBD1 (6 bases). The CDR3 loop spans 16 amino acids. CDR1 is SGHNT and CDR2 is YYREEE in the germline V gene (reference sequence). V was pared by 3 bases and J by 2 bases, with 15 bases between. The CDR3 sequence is CASSSVVRQAYNEQFF. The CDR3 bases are TGTGCCAGCAGCTCGGTGGTGCGACAGGCCTACAATGAGCAGTTCTTC.